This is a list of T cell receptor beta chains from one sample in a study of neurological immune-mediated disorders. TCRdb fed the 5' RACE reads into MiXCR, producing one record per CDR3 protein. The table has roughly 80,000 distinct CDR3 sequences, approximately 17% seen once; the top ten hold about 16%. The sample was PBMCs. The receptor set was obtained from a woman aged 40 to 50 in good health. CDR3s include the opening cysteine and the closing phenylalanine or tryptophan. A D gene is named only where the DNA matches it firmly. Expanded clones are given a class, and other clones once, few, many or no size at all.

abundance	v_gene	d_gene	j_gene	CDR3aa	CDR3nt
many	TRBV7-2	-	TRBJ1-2	CASSLLGANYGYTF	TGTGCCAGCAGCCTACTAGGGGCTAACTATGGCTACACCTTC
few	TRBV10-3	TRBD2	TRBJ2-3	CAISGIPSGDTDTQYF	TGTGCCATCAGTGGAATACCTAGCGGGGACACAGATACGCAGTATTTT
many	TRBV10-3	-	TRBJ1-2	CAISESQAYGYTF	TGTGCCATCAGTGAGTCACAGGCCTATGGCTACACCTTC
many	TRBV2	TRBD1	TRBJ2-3	CASSDRDRGPTDTQYF	TGTGCCAGCAGTGACCGGGACAGGGGTCCCACAGATACGCAGTATTTT
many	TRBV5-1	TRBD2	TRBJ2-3	CASSLEIAGSTDTQYF	TGCGCCAGCAGCTTGGAAATAGCGGGGAGCACAGATACGCAGTATTTT
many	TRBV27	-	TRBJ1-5	CASSFKGSSGPVNQPQHF	TGTGCCAGCAGTTTTAAGGGCTCGAGCGGGCCCGTCAATCAGCCCCAGCATTTT
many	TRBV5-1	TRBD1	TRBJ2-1	CASSFSGQGGVEQFF	TGCGCCAGCAGCTTCTCGGGACAGGGCGGAGTTGAGCAGTTCTTC
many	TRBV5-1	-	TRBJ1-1	CASSLGGSTEAFF	TGCGCCAGCAGCTTGGGGGGTTCGACTGAAGCTTTCTTT
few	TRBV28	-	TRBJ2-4	CASSLMTARFKNIQYF	TGTGCCAGCAGTTTAATGACAGCTCGCTTCAAAAACATTCAGTACTTC
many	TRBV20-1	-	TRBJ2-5	CSARRGSQETQYF	TGCAGTGCTAGGAGGGGCAGCCAAGAGACCCAGTACTTC
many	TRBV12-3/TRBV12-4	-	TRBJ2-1	CASSSALINNEQFF	TGTGCCAGCAGTTCCGCACTAATCAACAATGAGCAGTTCTTC
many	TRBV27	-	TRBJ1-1	CASSLFGRGTEAFF	TGTGCCAGCAGTTTATTTGGCAGGGGCACTGAAGCTTTCTTT
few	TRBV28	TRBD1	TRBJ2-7	CASSLGQPYEQYF	TGTGCCAGCAGTCTGGGACAGCCTTACGAGCAGTACTTC
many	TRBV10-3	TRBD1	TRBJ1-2	CAISETPTGGVYGYTF	TGTGCCATCAGTGAGACTCCGACAGGGGGGGTCTATGGCTACACCTTC
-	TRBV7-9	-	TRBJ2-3	CASSLIFVADTQYF	TGTGCCAGCAGCTTAATATTTGTCGCAGATACGCAGTATTTT
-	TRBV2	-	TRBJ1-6	CAIQWARSYNSPLHF	TGTGCCATCCAGTGGGCTAGGTCCTATAATTCACCCCTCCACTTT
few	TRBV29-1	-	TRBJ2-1	CSVGRLGDHNEQFF	TGCAGCGTGGGGAGGTTAGGGGATCACAATGAGCAGTTCTTC
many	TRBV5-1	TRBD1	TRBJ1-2	CASSRWSGTGALNYGYTF	TGCGCCAGCAGCAGGTGGTCCGGGACAGGGGCCCTAAACTATGGCTACACCTTC
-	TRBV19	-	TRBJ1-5	CASSDTHGNQPQHF	TGTGCCAGTAGTGACACTCACGGCAATCAGCCCCAGCATTTT
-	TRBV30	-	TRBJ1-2	CAWNLITGTYGYTF	TGTGCCTGGAACCTTATAACGGGAACATATGGCTACACCTTC
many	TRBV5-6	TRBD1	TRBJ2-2	CASSLGQINTGELFF	TGTGCCAGCAGTCTGGGACAGATAAACACCGGGGAGCTGTTTTTT
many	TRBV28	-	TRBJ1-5	CASSLTVVTLKGQPQHF	TGTGCCAGCAGTTTAACCGTGGTCACTCTAAAGGGCCAGCCCCAGCATTTT
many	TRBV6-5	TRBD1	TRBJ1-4	CASRRGQGTTNEKLFF	TGTGCCAGCAGGAGAGGACAGGGGACAACTAATGAAAAACTGTTTTTT
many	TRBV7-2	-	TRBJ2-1	CASSPGGPSNEQFF	TGTGCCAGCAGCCCCGGGGGGCCTTCCAATGAGCAGTTCTTC
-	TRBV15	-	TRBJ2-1	CATSDRLNEQFF	TGTGCCACCAGCGATCGGTTGAATGAGCAGTTCTTC
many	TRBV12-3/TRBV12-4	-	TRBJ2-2	CASSRDWVGELFF	TGTGCCAGCAGTAGGGACTGGGTCGGGGAGCTGTTTTTT
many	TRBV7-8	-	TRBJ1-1	CASSWLGGTGTEAFF	TGTGCCAGCAGCTGGCTGGGGGGAACTGGGACTGAAGCTTTCTTT
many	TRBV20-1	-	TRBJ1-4	CSASYPQGEREKLFF	TGCAGTGCTTCCTACCCTCAGGGAGAAAGGGAAAAACTGTTTTTT
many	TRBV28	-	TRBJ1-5	CASKQGLAQHF	TGTGCCAGCAAGCAAGGTTTGGCCCAGCATTTT
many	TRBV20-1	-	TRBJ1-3	CSARASLGTGNTIYF	TGCAGTGCTAGAGCCTCATTGGGTACGGGAAACACCATATATTTT
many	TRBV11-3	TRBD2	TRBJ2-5	CASSLDLRLAGSYQETQYF	TGTGCCAGCAGCTTAGATCTCAGACTAGCGGGGTCGTACCAAGAGACCCAGTACTTC
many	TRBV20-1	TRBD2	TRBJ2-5	CSARGASGGVQETQYF	TGCAGTGCTAGAGGGGCTAGCGGGGGGGTCCAAGAGACCCAGTACTTC
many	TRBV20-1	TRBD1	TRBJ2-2	CSAWDRDDTGELFF	TGCAGTGCTTGGGACAGGGATGATACCGGGGAGCTGTTTTTT
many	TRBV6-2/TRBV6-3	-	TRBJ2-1	CASTFGGGYNEQFF	TGTGCCAGCACTTTCGGGGGAGGTTACAATGAGCAGTTCTTC
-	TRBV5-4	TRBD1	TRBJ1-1	CASSLGQGLPNTEAFF	TGTGCCAGCAGCTTGGGACAGGGGTTGCCAAACACTGAAGCTTTCTTT
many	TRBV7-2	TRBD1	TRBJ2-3	CASSLNRGGDTQYF	TGTGCCAGCAGCTTAAACAGGGGTGGAGATACGCAGTATTTT
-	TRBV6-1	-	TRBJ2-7	CASSVTGHIYEQYF	TGTGCCAGCAGTGTTACGGGACACATTTACGAGCAGTACTTC
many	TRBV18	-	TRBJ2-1	CASSLFQDGTGEQFF	TGTGCCAGCTCACTGTTCCAGGACGGAACGGGTGAGCAGTTCTTC